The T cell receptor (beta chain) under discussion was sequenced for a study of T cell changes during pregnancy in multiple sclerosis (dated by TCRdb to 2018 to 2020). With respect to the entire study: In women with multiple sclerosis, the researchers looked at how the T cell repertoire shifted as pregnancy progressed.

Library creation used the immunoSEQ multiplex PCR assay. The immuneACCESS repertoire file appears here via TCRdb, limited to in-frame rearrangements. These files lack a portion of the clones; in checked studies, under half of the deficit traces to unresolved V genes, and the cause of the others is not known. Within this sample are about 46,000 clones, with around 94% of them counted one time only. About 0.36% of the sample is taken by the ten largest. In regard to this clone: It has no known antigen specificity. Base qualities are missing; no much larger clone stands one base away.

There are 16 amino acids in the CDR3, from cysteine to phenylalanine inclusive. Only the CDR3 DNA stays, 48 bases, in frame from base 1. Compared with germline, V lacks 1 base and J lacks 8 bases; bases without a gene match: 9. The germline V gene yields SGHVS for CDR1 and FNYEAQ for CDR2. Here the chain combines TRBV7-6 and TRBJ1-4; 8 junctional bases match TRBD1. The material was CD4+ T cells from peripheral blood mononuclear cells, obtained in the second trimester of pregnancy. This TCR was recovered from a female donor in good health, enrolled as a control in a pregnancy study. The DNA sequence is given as TGTGCCAGCAGCTTAGGGAGGACAGGGTGGATGGAAAAACTGTTTTTT. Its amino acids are CASSLGRTGWMEKLFF.